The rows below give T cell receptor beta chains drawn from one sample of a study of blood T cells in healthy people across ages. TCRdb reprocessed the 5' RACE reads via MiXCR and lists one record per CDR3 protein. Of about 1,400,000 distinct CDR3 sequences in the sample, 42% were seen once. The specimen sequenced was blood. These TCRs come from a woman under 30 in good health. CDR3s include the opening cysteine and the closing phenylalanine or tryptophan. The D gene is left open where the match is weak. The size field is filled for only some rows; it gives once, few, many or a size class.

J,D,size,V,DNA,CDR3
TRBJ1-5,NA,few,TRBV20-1,TGCAGTGCCGGGGGCCAGGTCAGCAATCAGCCCCAGCATTTT,CSAGGQVSNQPQHF
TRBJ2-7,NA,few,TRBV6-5,TGTGCCAGCAGTCAACGGGGCACACAGGGTGGGTACGAGCAGTACTTC,CASSQRGTQGGYEQYF
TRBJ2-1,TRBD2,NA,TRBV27,TGTGCCAGCAGTTTACGACTAGCGGACAATGAGCAGTTCTTC,CASSLRLADNEQFF
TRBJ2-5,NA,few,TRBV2,TGTGCCAGCAGTGGGGGACTGCCGCAGGAGACCCAGTACTTC,CASSGGLPQETQYF
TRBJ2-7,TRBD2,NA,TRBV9,TGTGCCAGCAGCGTATCAAGCGGGGGGGCCACCTACGAGCAGTACTTC,CASSVSSGGATYEQYF
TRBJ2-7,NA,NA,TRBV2,TGTGCCAGCAGTGATACGGGAAATAGCTACGAGCAGTACTTC,CASSDTGNSYEQYF
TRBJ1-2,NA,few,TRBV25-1,TGTGCCAGCCTCCCCCGACCCGTCCGGAGCTACACCTTC,CASLPRPVRSYTF
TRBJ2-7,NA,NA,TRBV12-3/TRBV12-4,TGTGCCAGCAGTTCTTCAGGGTATGCGTCCTACGAGCAGTACTTC,CASSSSGYASYEQYF
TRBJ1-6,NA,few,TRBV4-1,TGCGCCAGCAGCCAAGAGAAAAAGGGACGTACTTCACCCCTCCACTTT,CASSQEKKGRTSPLHF
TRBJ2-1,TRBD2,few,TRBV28,TGTGCCAGCAGGCGGGGGGGCCGGTACAATGAGCAGTTCTTC,CASRRGGRYNEQFF
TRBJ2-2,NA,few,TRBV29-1,TGCAGCGTTGAATTTCTCGGGCACCGGGAGCTGTTTTTT,CSVEFLGHRELFF
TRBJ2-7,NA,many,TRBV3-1,TGTGCCAGCAGCTCCACTTACTACGAGCAGTACTTC,CASSSTYYEQYF
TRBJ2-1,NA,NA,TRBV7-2,TGTGCCAGCAGCTTAGGGAGCCTGGACGTAAGCAATGAGCAGTTCTTC,CASSLGSLDVSNEQFF
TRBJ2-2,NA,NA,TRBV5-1,TGCGCCAGCAGTCCGGGACCAGGGAACGGGGAGCTGTTTTTT,CASSPGPGNGELFF
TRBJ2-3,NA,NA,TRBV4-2,TGTGCCAGCAGATACGGCGCGGGGATCACAGATACGCAGTATTTT,CASRYGAGITDTQYF
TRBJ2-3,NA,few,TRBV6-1,TGTGCCAGCAGTGAAGCTTCGCTGGGGCCAGATACGCAGTATTTT,CASSEASLGPDTQYF
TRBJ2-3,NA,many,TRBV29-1,TGCAGCGTCGCAGGGGGACGGAGGGTCACAGATACGCAGTATTTT,CSVAGGRRVTDTQYF
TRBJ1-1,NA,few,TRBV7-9,TGTGCCAGCAGCTTAGTTCCCAACTTGAACACTGAAGCTTTCTTT,CASSLVPNLNTEAFF
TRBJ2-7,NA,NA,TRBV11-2,TGTGCCAGCAGCTTGATTAACTCTATGTATCTAGACTCCTACGAGCAGTACTTC,CASSLINSMYLDSYEQYF
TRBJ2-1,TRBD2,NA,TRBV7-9,TGTGCCAGCAGCACCACCACTAGCGGGAGGACAAATGAGCAGTTCTTC,CASSTTTSGRTNEQFF
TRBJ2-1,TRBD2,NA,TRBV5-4,TGTGCCAGCAGCTTGGAAACTAGCGGGAGGGCCAGGTCCTACAATGAGCAGTTCTTC,CASSLETSGRARSYNEQFF
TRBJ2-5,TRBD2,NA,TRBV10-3,TGTGCCATCAAGGCGGGAGGGCCGGCGGAGACCCAGTACTTC,CAIKAGGPAETQYF